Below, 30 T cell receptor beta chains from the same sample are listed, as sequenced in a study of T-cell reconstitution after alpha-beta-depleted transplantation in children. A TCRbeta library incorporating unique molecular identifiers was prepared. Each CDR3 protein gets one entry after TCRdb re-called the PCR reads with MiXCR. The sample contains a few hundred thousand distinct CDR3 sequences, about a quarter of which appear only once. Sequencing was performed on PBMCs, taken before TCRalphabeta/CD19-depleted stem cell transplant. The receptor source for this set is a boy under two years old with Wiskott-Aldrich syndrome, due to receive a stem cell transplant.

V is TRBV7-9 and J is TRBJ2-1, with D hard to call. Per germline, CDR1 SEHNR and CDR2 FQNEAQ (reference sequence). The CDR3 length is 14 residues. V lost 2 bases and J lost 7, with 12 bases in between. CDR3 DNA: TGTGCCAGCAGCTTAATCCTCGACTTGAATGAGCAGTTCTTC. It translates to CASSLILDLNEQFF.

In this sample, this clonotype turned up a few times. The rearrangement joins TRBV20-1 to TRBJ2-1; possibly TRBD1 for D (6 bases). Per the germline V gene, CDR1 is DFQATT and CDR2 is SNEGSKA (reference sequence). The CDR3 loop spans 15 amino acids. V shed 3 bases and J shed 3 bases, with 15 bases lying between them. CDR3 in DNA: TGCAGTGCTAGGAGGGACACAACGCTCTACAATGAGCAGTTCTTC. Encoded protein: CSARRDTTLYNEQFF.

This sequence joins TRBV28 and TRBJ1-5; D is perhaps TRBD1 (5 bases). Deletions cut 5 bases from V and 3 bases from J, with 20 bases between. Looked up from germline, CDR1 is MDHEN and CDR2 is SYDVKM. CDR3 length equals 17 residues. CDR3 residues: CASSITLQATFNQPQHF. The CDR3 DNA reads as TGTGCCAGCAGTATAACCCTACAGGCGACCTTCAATCAGCCCCAGCATTTT.

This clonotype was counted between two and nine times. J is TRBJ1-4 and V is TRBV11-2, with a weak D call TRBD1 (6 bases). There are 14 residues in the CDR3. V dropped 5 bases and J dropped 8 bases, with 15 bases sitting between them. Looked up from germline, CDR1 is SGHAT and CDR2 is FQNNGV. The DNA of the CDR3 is TGTGCCAGCAGCCTACAGGGTTTTGGCGAAAAACTGTTTTTT. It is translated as CASSLQGFGEKLFF. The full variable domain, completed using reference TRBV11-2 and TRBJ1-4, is EAGVAQSPRYKIIEKRQSVAFWCNPISGHATLYWYQQILGQGPKLLIQFQNNGVVDDSQLPKDRFSAERLKGVDSTLKIQPAKLEDSAVYLCASSLQGFGEKLFFGSGTQLSVL.

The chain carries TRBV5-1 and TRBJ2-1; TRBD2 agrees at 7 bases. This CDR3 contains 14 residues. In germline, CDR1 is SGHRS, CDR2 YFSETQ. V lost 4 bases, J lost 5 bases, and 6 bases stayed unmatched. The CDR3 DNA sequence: TGCGCCAGCAGCCCCACAGCGGGGAACAATGAGCAGTTCTTC. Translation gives CASSPTAGNNEQFF.

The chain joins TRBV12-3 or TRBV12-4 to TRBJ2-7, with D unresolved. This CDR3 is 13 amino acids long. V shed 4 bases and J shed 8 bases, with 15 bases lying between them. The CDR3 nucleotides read TGTGCCAGCAGTTCCGGGCCCCTTCAAAAGCAGTACTTC. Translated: CASSSGPLQKQYF.

The CDR3 DNA is TGTGCCAGCAGTGTTGGGGCGGTTGGCACAGATACGCAGTATTTT. The encoded protein is CASSVGAVGTDTQYF. The chain uses TRBV6-1 and TRBJ2-3; a possible D gene is TRBD1 (5 bases). Per germline, CDR1 MNHNS and CDR2 SASEGT. Trimming left V 4 bases short and J 1 base short, with 12 bases between. CDR3 length: 15 residues.

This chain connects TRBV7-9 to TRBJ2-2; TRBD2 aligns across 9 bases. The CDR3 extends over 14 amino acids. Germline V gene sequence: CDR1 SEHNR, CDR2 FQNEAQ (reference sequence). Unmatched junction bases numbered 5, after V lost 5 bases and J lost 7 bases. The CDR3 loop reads CASSAGLAGGELFF. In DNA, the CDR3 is TGTGCCAGCAGCGCGGGACTAGCCGGCGGGGAGCTGTTTTTT.

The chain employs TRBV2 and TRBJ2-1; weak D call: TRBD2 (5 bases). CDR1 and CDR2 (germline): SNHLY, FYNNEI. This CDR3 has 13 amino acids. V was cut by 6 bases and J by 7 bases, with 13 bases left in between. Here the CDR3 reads CASSFTPGNEQFF. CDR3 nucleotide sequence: TGTGCCAGCAGCTTTACTCCGGGGAATGAGCAGTTCTTC.

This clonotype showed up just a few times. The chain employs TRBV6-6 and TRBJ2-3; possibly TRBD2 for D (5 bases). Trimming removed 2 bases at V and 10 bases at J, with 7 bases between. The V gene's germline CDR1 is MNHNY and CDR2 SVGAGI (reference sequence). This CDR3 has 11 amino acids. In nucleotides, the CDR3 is TGTGCCAGCAGTTACCCCGGGGCGCAGTATTTT. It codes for CASSYPGAQYF.

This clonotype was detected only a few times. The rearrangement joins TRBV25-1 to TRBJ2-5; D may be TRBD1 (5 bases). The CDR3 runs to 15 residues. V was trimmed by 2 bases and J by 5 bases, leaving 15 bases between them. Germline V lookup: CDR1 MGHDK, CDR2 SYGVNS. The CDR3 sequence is CASSETRQSAETQYF. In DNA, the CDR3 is TGTGCCAGCAGTGAAACACGACAGTCCGCCGAGACCCAGTACTTC.

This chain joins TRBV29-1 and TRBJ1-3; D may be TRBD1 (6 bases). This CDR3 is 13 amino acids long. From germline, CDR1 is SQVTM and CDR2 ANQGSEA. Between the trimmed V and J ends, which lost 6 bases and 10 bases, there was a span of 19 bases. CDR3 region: CSVSLLEGGTIYF. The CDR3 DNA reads TGCAGCGTCAGCCTTTTGGAGGGGGGGACCATATATTTT.

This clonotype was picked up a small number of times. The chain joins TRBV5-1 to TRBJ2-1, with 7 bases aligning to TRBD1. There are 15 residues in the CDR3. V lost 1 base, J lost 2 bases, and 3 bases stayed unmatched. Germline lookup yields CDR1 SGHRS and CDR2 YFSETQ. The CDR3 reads CASSLTGDTYNEQFF. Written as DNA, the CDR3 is TGCGCCAGCAGCTTGACAGGGGACACCTACAATGAGCAGTTCTTC.

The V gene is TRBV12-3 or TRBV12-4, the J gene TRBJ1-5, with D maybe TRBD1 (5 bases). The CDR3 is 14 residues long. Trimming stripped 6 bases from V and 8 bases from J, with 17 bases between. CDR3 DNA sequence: TGTGCCAGCAGCCGGACATGGAAGTTTGAGCCCCAGCATTTT. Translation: CASSRTWKFEPQHF.

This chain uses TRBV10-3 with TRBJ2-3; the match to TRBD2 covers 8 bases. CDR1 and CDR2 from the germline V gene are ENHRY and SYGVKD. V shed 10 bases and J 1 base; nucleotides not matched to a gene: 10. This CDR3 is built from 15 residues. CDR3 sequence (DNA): TGTGCCAGCAGCCGGTCGGGAGGGGGCACAGATACGCAGTATTTT. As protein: CASSRSGGGTDTQYF.

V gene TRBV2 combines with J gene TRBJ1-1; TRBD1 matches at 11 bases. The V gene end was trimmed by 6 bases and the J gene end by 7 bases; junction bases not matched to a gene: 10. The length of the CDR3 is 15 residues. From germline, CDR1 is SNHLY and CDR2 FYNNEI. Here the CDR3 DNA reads TGTGCCAGCAGCAGGAGTCGGACAGGGGGCAATGAAGCTTTCTTT. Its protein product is CASSRSRTGGNEAFF.

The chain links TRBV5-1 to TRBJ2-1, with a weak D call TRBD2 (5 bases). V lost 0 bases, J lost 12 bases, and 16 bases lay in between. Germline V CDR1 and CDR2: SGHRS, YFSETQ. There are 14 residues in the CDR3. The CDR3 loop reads CASSLVGESLSQFF. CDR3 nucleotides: TGCGCCAGCAGCTTGGTGGGAGAATCTCTTTCGCAGTTCTTC.

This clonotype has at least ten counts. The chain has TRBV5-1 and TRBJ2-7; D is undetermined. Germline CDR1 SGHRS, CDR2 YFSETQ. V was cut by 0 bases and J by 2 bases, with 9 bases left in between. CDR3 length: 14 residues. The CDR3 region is CASSLAPETYEQYF. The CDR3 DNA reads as TGCGCCAGCAGCTTGGCCCCGGAAACCTACGAGCAGTACTTC. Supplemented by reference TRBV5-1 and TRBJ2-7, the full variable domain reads KAGVTQTPRYLIKTRGQQVTLSCSPISGHRSVSWYQQTPGQGLQFLFEYFSETQRNKGNFPGRFSGRQFSNSRSEMNVSTLELGDSALYLCASSLAPETYEQYFGPGTRLTVT.

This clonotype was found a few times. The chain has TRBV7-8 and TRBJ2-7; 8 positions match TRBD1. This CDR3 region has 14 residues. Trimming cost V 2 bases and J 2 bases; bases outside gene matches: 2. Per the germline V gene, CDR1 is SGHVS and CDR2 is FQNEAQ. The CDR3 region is CASSLTDRAYEQYF. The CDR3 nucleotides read TGTGCCAGCAGCTTAACGGACAGGGCCTACGAGCAGTACTTC.

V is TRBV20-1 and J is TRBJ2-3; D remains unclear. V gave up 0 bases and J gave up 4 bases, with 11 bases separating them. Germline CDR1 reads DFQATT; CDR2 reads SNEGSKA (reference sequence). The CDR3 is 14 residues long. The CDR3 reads CSARDVMAADTQYF. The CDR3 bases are TGCAGTGCTAGAGATGTAATGGCGGCAGATACGCAGTATTTT.

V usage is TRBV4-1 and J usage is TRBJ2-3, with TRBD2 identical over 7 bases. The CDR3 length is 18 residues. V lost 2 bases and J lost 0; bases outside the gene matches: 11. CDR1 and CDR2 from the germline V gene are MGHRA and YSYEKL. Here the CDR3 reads CASSQLSGKATSTDTQYF. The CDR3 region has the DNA TGCGCCAGCAGCCAACTAAGCGGGAAAGCTACTAGCACAGATACGCAGTATTTT.

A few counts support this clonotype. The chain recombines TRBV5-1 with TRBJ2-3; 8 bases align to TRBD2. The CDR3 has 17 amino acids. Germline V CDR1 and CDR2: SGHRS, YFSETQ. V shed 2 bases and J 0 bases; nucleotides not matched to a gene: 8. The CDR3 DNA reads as TGCGCCAGCAGCTTTCTTCCTAGCGGGTTGAGCACAGATACGCAGTATTTT. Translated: CASSFLPSGLSTDTQYF.

CDR3 in amino acids: CASSSAGSGRGNEQFF. Written as DNA, the CDR3 is TGCGCCAGCAGCTCCGCGGGTAGCGGGAGAGGCAATGAGCAGTTCTTC. The chain has TRBV5-1 and TRBJ2-1, with TRBD2 matching over 9 bases. The CDR3 consists of 16 residues. CDR1 is SGHRS, CDR2 YFSETQ, per germline. The junction had 10 bases not matched to a gene; V was cut back by 3 bases and J by 6 bases.

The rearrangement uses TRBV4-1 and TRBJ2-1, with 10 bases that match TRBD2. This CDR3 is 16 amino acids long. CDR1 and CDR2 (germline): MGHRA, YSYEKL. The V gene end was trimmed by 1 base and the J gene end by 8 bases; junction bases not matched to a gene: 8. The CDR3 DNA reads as TGCGCCAGCAGCCAAGCGGGTCTAGCGGGAGTTGATGAGCAGTTCTTC. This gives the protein CASSQAGLAGVDEQFF.

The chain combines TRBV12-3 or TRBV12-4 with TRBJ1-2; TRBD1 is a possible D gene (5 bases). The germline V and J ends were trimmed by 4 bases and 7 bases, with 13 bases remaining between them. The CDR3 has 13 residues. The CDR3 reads CASSSSGGSGYTF. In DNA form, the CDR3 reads TGTGCCAGCAGTTCCAGCGGGGGTTCTGGCTACACCTTC.

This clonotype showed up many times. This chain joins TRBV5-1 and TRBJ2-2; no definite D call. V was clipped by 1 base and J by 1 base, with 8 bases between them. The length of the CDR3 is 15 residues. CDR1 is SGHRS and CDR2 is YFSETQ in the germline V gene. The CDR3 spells CASSLLGGNTGELFF. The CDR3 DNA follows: TGCGCCAGCAGCTTGCTTGGCGGGAACACCGGGGAGCTGTTTTTT. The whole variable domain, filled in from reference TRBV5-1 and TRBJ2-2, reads KAGVTQTPRYLIKTRGQQVTLSCSPISGHRSVSWYQQTPGQGLQFLFEYFSETQRNKGNFPGRFSGRQFSNSRSEMNVSTLELGDSALYLCASSLLGGNTGELFFGEGSRLTVL.

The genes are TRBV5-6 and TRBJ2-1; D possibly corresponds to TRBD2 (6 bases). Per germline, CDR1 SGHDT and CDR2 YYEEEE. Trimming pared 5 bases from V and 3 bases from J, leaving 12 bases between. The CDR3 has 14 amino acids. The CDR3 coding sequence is TGTGCCAGCAGAAACGGGGAGGTCTACAATGAGCAGTTCTTC. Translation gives CASRNGEVYNEQFF.

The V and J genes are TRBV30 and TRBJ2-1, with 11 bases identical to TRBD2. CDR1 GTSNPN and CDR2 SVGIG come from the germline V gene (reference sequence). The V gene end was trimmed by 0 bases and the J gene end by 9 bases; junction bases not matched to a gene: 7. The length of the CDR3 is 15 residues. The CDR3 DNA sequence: TGTGCCTGGAGTGTGTCACTAGCGGGAGTAGCTGAGCAGTTCTTC. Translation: CAWSVSLAGVAEQFF.

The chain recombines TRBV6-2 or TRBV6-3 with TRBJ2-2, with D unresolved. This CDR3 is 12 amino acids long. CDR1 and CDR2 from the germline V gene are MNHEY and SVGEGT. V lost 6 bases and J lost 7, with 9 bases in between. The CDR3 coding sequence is TGTGCCAGCAGCCCTAGGATCGGGGAGCTGTTTTTT. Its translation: CASSPRIGELFF.

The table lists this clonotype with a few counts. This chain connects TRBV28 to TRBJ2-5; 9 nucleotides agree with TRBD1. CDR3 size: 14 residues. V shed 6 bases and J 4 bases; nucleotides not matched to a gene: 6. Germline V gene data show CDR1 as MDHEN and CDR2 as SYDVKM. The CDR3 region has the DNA TGTGCCAGCAGGTACACAGGGGGCCGAGAGACCCAGTACTTC. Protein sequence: CASRYTGGRETQYF. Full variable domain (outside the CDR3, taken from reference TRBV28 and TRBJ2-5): DVKVTQSSRYLVKRTGEKVFLECVQDMDHENMFWYRQDPGLGLRLIYFSYDVKMKEKGDIPEGYSVSREKKERFSLILESASTNQTSMYLCASRYTGGRETQYFGPGTRLLVL.